This T cell receptor beta chain was recorded in a study of T cell changes during pregnancy in multiple sclerosis. TCRdb keeps only in-frame clones here, not all; method: immunoSEQ multiplex PCR. The table shows about 52,000 clones, with more than 80% occurring only once. There are 13 residues in the CDR3. V lost 8 bases, J lost 4 bases, and 12 bases lay in between. Germline V CDR1 and CDR2: SEHNR, FQNEAQ (reference sequence). The sequence came from a female donor with multiple sclerosis, enrolled in a pregnancy study. V is TRBV7-9 and J is TRBJ2-1; maybe TRBD2 (7 bases). Sequenced here: CD4+ T cells from peripheral blood mononuclear cells, sampled before pregnancy. This CDR3 is CASSRGAYNEQFF. The CDR3 coding sequence is TGTGCCAGCTCTCGGGGGGCTTACAATGAGCAGTTCTTC.